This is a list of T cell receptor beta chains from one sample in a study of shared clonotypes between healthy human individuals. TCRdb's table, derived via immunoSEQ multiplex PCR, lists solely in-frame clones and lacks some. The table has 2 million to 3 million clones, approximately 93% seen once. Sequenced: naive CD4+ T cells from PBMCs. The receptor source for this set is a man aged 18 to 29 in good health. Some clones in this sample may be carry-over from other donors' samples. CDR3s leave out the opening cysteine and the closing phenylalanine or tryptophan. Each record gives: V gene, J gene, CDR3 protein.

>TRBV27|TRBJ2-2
ASSLSSGTNTGELF
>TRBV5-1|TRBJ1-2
ASSLADREHGYT
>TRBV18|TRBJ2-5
ASSRAGAYQETQY
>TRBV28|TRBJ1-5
ASSQTTGDTQPQH
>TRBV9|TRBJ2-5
ASSPRVSWEETQY
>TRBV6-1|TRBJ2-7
ASSVEGRTYEQY
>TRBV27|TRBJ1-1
ASSTLGTEAF
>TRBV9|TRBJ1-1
ASSVTANTEAF
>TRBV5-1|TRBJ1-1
ASSRGPGGITEAF
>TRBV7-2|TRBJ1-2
ASSPGTGGNYGYT
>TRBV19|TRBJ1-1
ASSISGEGTEAF
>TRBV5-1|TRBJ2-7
ASSLESGRLSYEQY
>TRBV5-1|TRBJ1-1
ATAATVQIGTEAF
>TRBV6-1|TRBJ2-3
ASSEVRRGAGDTQY
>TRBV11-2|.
ASSFYPYEQY
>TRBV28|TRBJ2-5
VLDRGFQETQY
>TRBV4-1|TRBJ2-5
ASSRFGTQY
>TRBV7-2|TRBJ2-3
ASSSRTDTQY
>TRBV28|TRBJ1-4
ASSGGGATNEKLF
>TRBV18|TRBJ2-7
ASSPPGKPYEQY
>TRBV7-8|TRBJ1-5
ASSPRQARNQPQH
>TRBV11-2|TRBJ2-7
ASSPRTSAYEQY
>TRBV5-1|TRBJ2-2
ASSRGPLNTGELF
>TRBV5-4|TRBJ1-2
ASSSQGFNYGYT
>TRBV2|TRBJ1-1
ASIWNTEAF
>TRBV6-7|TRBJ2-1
ASSRLLRPHNEQF
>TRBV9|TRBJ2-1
ASSGRQGPGDEQF
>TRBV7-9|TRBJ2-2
ASSVLAPYTGELF
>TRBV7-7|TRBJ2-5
ASSLDGRAGETQY
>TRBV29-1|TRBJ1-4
SVSGGDEKLF
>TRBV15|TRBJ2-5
ATTAGGPHQETQY
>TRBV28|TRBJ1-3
AAGDSHLSGNTIY
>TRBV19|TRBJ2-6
ASSETGSGANVLT
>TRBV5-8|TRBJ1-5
ASSLVLGSQPQH